This T cell receptor (beta chain) was sequenced for a study of CD8 T cells in ankylosing spondylitis. Study findings and constraints: Past studies reported some motif variants in reactive arthritis synovial fluid and blood. Clones linked to disease, bearing a CD8+ phenotype, were relatively rare in peripheral blood.

The germline CDR1 and CDR2 sequences are DFQATT and SNEGSKA (reference sequence). V shed 1 base and J shed 4 bases, with 7 bases lying between them. The CDR3 contains 13 residues. TCRdb used MiXCR to reprocess the 5' RACE reads, holding one entry per CDR3 protein. Here the sample spans some 140,000 distinct CDR3 sequences, 8% to 9% being singletons. This clonotype was found a few times. What it recognizes is unknown. The chain is built from TRBV20-1 and TRBJ2-2; D uncertain. This receptor was identified in a male donor with ankylosing spondylitis. Sequenced input: synovial fluid, either unsorted or a sorted T cell fraction (not recorded which). CDR3 nucleotide sequence: TGCAGTGCTAGAGCCAGTTCCACCGGGGAGCTGTTTTTT. The encoded protein is CSARASSTGELFF.